The next 25 T cell receptor beta chains were all read from a single sample in a study of molecular identifiers for immune sequencing clone quantification. TCRdb called the PCR reads again in MiXCR, with one record for every CDR3 protein. The sample has about 640,000 distinct CDR3 sequences, about 20% seen once. The material sequenced was naive CD8+ T cells from blood, with Jurkat cell RNA spiked in. As for subset: FACS-sorted CD8+CD4-CCR7+CD45RA+ naive T cells. The receptor source for this set is a human donor in good health. Some libraries in this study had Jurkat cell RNA spiked in.

This chain connects TRBV30 to TRBJ2-7; D remains ambiguous. The germline V and J ends were trimmed by 1 base and 3 bases, with 7 bases remaining between them. CDR3 length: 12 amino acids. CDR1 and CDR2 (germline): GTSNPN, SVGIG (reference sequence). CDR3 sequence: CAWSETNYEQYF. As DNA, the CDR3 is TGTGCCTGGAGTGAGACAAACTACGAGCAGTACTTC.

The chain couples TRBV7-2 to TRBJ2-6, with a weak D call TRBD2 (5 bases). V lost 1 base to trimming and J lost 5 bases, with 12 bases between them. The CDR3 covers 16 residues. The germline CDR1 and CDR2 sequences are SGHTA and FQGNSA. CDR3 nucleotides: TGTGCCAGCAGCTTAGAATTCGGGGTTTGGGCCAACGTCCTGACTTTC. It codes for CASSLEFGVWANVLTF.

In its sample, this clonotype was seen many times. V is TRBV4-1 and J is TRBJ2-3; D unresolved. The germline V and J ends were trimmed by 1 base and 2 bases, with 7 bases remaining between them. The CDR3 sequence is 14 residues long. Germline V gene data show CDR1 as MGHRA and CDR2 as YSYEKL. The CDR3 DNA follows: TGCGCCAGCAGCCAAGCACTCAACACAGATACGCAGTATTTT. Amino acid sequence: CASSQALNTDTQYF.

Many counts were recorded for this clonotype. The chain uses TRBV7-9 and TRBJ2-7; TRBD1 aligns across 10 bases. This CDR3 has 16 residues. Per the germline V gene, CDR1 is SEHNR and CDR2 is FQNEAQ (reference sequence). Losses at the gene ends were 5 bases for V and 6 bases for J; bases not matched to a gene: 13. The CDR3 region has the DNA TGTGCCAGCAGCCCCCCCATCGACAGGGGGCTCAGCGAGCAGTACTTC. It codes for CASSPPIDRGLSEQYF.

This clonotype occurred many times. The V and J genes are TRBV12-3 or TRBV12-4 and TRBJ1-2, with D unclear. V lost 4 bases and J lost 4, with 10 bases in between. CDR3 size: 13 residues. CDR3 residues: CASSSSPIYGYTF. The CDR3 DNA sequence: TGTGCCAGCAGTTCCTCCCCGATCTATGGCTACACCTTC.

This clonotype has at least ten counts. The chain uses TRBV19 and TRBJ2-6; D not certain. The germline V gene has CDR1 LNHDA and CDR2 SQIVND (reference sequence). V dropped 9 bases and J dropped 0 bases, with 12 bases sitting between them. The CDR3 totals 15 residues. The CDR3 nucleotides are TGTGCCAGCCTAAATGAGTACTCTGGGGCCAACGTCCTGACTTTC. Translated, it gives CASLNEYSGANVLTF.

This clonotype was found a few times. The chain uses TRBV10-3 and TRBJ1-2, with 7 bases lining up with TRBD1. This CDR3 contains 14 residues. J gave up 4 bases and V 4 bases, and 6 bases lay outside the gene matches. Germline CDR1 ENHRY, CDR2 SYGVKD. CDR3 in DNA: TGTGCCATCAGTGGACAGGGAGAGGTCTATGGCTACACCTTC. Protein: CAISGQGEVYGYTF.

This clonotype was seen many times. The V gene is TRBV28, the J gene TRBJ2-7; perhaps D is TRBD1 or TRBD2 (5 bases each). The CDR3 has 19 amino acids. The V gene's germline CDR1 is MDHEN and CDR2 SYDVKM. Trimming took off 2 bases at V and 5 bases at J, with 28 bases between the two ends. CDR3 bases: TGTGCCAGCAGTTTACGCCAGGGACCAACACGCCTGGTGGTCGACGAGCAGTACTTC. Translated, it gives CASSLRQGPTRLVVDEQYF.

This clonotype came up many times. This rearrangement joins TRBV7-9 to TRBJ2-7, with 9 bases matching TRBD1. Germline loops: CDR1 SEHNR, CDR2 FQNEAQ (reference sequence). V shed 5 bases, J shed 6 bases, and the junction held 8 bases outside the gene matches. The CDR3 totals 14 residues. The CDR3 coding sequence is TGTGCCAGCAGCATTGAAGGACAGGGGATCGAGCAGTACTTC. As protein: CASSIEGQGIEQYF.

In its sample, this clonotype was seen many times. The chain recombines TRBV6-5 with TRBJ2-7, with unresolved D. V gave up 2 bases and J gave up 7 bases, with 6 bases separating them. The CDR3 contains 11 residues. Germline assignment: CDR1 MNHEY and CDR2 SVGAGI. The CDR3 loop reads CASSYGTEQYF. The CDR3 DNA reads as TGTGCCAGCAGTTACGGTACAGAGCAGTACTTC.

To note about this clonotype: At one of its ends the junction is not consistent with the germline gene, which may arise from a read error. The V and J genes are TRBV27 and TRBJ1-5, with 11 bases aligning to TRBD1. The CDR3 loop spans 15 amino acids. Per the germline V gene, CDR1 is MNHEY and CDR2 is SMNVEV (reference sequence). The CDR3 loop reads CASGTGGNGNQPRHF. As DNA, the CDR3 is TGTGCCAGCGGGACAGGGGGGAACGGCAATCAGCCCCGGCATTTT.

For this clonotype: Given a much more abundant clone one base away, this may be a read error. V is TRBV6-1 and J is TRBJ2-3, with D maybe TRBD1 (5 bases). Germline loops: CDR1 MNHNS, CDR2 SASEGT. This CDR3 is 16 amino acids long. This CDR3 is CASSEAVFGGTGTQYF. The CDR3 DNA reads TGTGCCAGCAGTGAAGCGGTATTTGGTGGCACAGGTACGCAGTATTTT.

This clonotype has more than one count but fewer than ten. The junction shows a germline mismatch at one end, possibly a read error. V usage is TRBV6-5 and J usage is TRBJ1-2; D may be TRBD1 (5 bases). CDR1 is MNHEY, CDR2 SVGAGI, per germline. The CDR3 totals 15 residues. This CDR3 reads CASSNSGNSVYGYTF. In nucleotides, the CDR3 is TGTGCCAGCAGTAACTCAGGGAACTCGGTCTATGGCTACACCTTC.

The rearrangement joins TRBV7-2 to TRBJ2-1; 8 positions match TRBD2. Germline V gene lookup returns CDR1 SGHTA and CDR2 FQGNSA. The V gene end was trimmed by 7 bases and the J gene end by 0 bases; junction bases not matched to a gene: 8. This CDR3 comprises 16 residues. The CDR3 protein is CASNGRSGSSYNEQFF. For the CDR3, the DNA is TGTGCCAGCAACGGAAGGAGCGGGAGCTCCTACAATGAGCAGTTCTTC. Combining the CDR3 with reference TRBV7-2 and TRBJ2-1 gives the whole variable domain GAGVSQSPSNKVTEKGKDVELRCDPISGHTALYWYRQSLGQGLEFLIYFQGNSAPDKSGLPSDRFSAERTGGSVSTLTIQRTQQEDSAVYLCASNGRSGSSYNEQFFGPGTRLTVL.

In regard to this clonotype: Because it lacks the conserved phenylalanine or tryptophan at the end, this CDR3 is likely a read error. The chain links TRBV2 to TRBJ2-7; weak D call: TRBD1 (5 bases). V was pared by 1 base and J by 0 bases, with 10 bases between. CDR1 and CDR2 from the germline V gene are SNHLY and FYNNEI. The CDR3 spans 15 residues. The CDR3 sequence is CASSEGKGASYEQYS. CDR3 in DNA: TGTGCCAGCAGTGAAGGGAAAGGGGCCTCCTACGAGCAGTACTCC.

The table lists this clonotype with a count of one. At one end the junction does not follow the germline gene, possibly because of a read error. The chain uses TRBV30 and TRBJ2-7; the match to TRBD2 covers 13 bases. The CDR3 is 14 residues long. Germline V lookup: CDR1 GTSNPN, CDR2 SVGIG (reference sequence). Written as DNA, the CDR3 is TGTGCTTGGACACCCGGACTAGCGGGAGCCGAGCAGTACTTC. Amino acid sequence: CAWTPGLAGAEQYF.

This sequence joins TRBV19 and TRBJ1-1; TRBD1 matches at 9 bases. The CDR3 covers 15 residues. The germline gives CDR1 LNHDA, CDR2 SQIVND (reference sequence). The V gene end was trimmed by 6 bases and the J gene end by 5 bases; junction bases not matched to a gene: 10. In nucleotides, the CDR3 is TGTGCCAGTAGAAACCCGGGACAGGGAGCGACTGAAGCTTTCTTT. Translating gives CASRNPGQGATEAFF.

The chain carries TRBV13 and TRBJ1-2; 9 bases align to TRBD1. Trimming at V came to 5 bases and at J to 0 bases, leaving 7 bases not matched to a gene. Germline CDR1 and CDR2: PRHDT and FYEKMQ (reference sequence). This CDR3 region has 16 residues. For the CDR3, the DNA is TGTGCCAGCAGCATACAGGGGGCCCGGACTAACTATGGCTACACCTTC. This gives the protein CASSIQGARTNYGYTF.

The rearrangement links TRBV3-1 to TRBJ2-1; TRBD1 agrees at 7 bases. Germline V gene lookup returns CDR1 LGHDT and CDR2 YNNKEL (reference sequence). The CDR3 consists of 15 residues. With 0 bases clipped from V and 6 bases from J, the junction kept 5 bases outside the gene matches. The CDR3 bases are TGTGCCAGCAGCCAAGAGTGGACAGGTATCAATGAGCAGTTCTTC. This sequence encodes CASSQEWTGINEQFF.

In its sample, this clonotype was seen many times. The gene calls are TRBV7-6 and TRBJ2-7; possibly TRBD1 for D (5 bases). V lost 1 base, J lost 7 bases, and 11 bases lay in between. The germline CDR1 and CDR2 sequences are SGHVS and FNYEAQ. This CDR3 region has 13 residues. This chain's CDR3 is CASSLGLGLEQYF. The CDR3 DNA reads as TGTGCCAGCAGCTTAGGACTGGGGCTTGAGCAGTACTTC. Complete variable domain (other parts from reference TRBV7-6 and TRBJ2-7): GAGVSQSPRYKVTKRGQDVALRCDPISGHVSLYWYRQALGQGPEFLTYFNYEAQQDKSGLPNDRFSAERPEGSISTLTIQRTEQRDSAMYRCASSLGLGLEQYFGPGTRLTVT.

This clonotype was recorded many times. V and J are TRBV6-6 and TRBJ2-7; the D is unclear. Germline lookup yields CDR1 MNHNY and CDR2 SVGAGI (reference sequence). The CDR3 is made up of 12 amino acids. V dropped 6 bases and J dropped 3 bases, with 9 bases sitting between them. CDR3 in DNA: TGTGCCAGCAGAACAGCAGACTACGAGCAGTACTTC. Translation: CASRTADYEQYF.

This clonotype was seen repeatedly, ten times or more. The chain combines TRBV9 with TRBJ2-7, with 10 bases matching TRBD1. This CDR3 is 14 amino acids long. Per the germline V gene, CDR1 is SGDLS and CDR2 is YYNGEE. Germline trimming cut 4 bases from V and 5 bases from J; bases unmatched to any gene: 6. The CDR3 here is CASSMTGGLDEQYF. The DNA for the CDR3 is TGTGCCAGCAGCATGACAGGGGGCCTGGACGAGCAGTACTTC.

This clonotype appeared many times. The rearrangement uses TRBV12-3 or TRBV12-4 and TRBJ1-5, with 7 positions matching TRBD1. This CDR3 is built from 15 residues. The junction had 5 bases not matched to a gene; V was cut back by 5 bases and J by 1 base. As DNA, the CDR3 is TGTGCCAGCAGTCGTACAGGGGCGAGCAATCAGCCCCAGCATTTT. Encoded protein: CASSRTGASNQPQHF.

Comments on this clonotype: This could be a read error, since a much larger clone is one nucleotide away. The chain links TRBV7-6 to TRBJ1-1, with D uncertain. Germline-derived CDR1 and CDR2 are SGHVS and FNYEAQ. This CDR3 is built from 12 residues. The CDR3 is CASSSLITGAFF. The CDR3, as DNA: TGTGCCAGCAGCTCTTTGATTACTGGAGCTTTCTTT.

This clonotype was counted at least ten times. V usage is TRBV28 and J usage is TRBJ2-7; D possibly corresponds to TRBD1 (6 bases). Per the germline V gene, CDR1 is MDHEN and CDR2 is SYDVKM. V lost 7 bases to trimming and J lost 2 bases, with 12 bases between them. This CDR3 region has 13 residues. The CDR3 sequence is CASTQGQAYEQYF. CDR3 coding DNA: TGTGCCAGCACCCAGGGACAAGCCTACGAGCAGTACTTC.